These 25 T cell receptor beta chains came from one sample sequenced in a study of blood T cell repertoires in COVID-19. Sequenced by immunoSEQ multiplex PCR; TCRdb stores in-frame clones only, minus some. The sample holds 300,000 or so clones; over 70% are singletons and the top ten take around 1.2%. The sequencing sample was made of peripheral blood. The receptors come from a woman between 45 and 60 years old with acute or convalescent COVID-19.

The rearrangement joins TRBV19 to TRBJ1-5; 8 bases agree with TRBD1. The J segment lost 5 bases and the V segment lost 5 bases, leaving 11 bases of the junction unmatched. Germline CDR1 is LNHDA and CDR2 is SQIVND (reference sequence). The CDR3 is 16 residues long. The CDR3 DNA sequence: TGTGCCAGTAGTCCATCGGCAGGGGGCACGCATCAGCCCCAGCATTTT. This sequence encodes CASSPSAGGTHQPQHF.

The sample holds a few counts of this clone. The chain carries TRBV25-1 and TRBJ1-4, with D unclear. Germline CDR1 is MGHDK and CDR2 is SYGVNS. This CDR3 is built from 13 residues. Trimming removed 2 bases from V and 3 bases from J, with 4 bases in between. The CDR3 DNA is TGTGCCAGCAGTGAACCCTCTAATGAAAAACTGTTTTTT. It encodes CASSEPSNEKLFF.

V and J are TRBV3-1 (or the pseudogene TRBV3-2) and TRBJ2-3; 9 bases align to TRBD1. The germline V gene encodes CDR1 LGHDT and CDR2 YNNKEL (reference sequence). The CDR3 spans 15 residues. V dropped 4 bases and J dropped 4; count of bases not matched to a gene: 6. As DNA, the CDR3 is TGTGCCAGCAGCCCGCGGACAGGGGAGGCAGATACGCAGTATTTT. The encoded protein is CASSPRTGEADTQYF.

This clone has just one count. The chain is built from TRBV30 and TRBJ2-1; TRBD2 matches at 9 bases. Trimming took 0 bases from V and 4 from J; bases not matched to a gene: 4. The CDR3 loop spans 15 amino acids. Germline loops: CDR1 GTSNPN, CDR2 SVGIG (reference sequence). CDR3 DNA sequence: TGTGCCTGGAGTGTAATGCTAGCGGGGTACAATGAGCAGTTCTTC. Translation: CAWSVMLAGYNEQFF.

V gene TRBV18 combines with J gene TRBJ2-2; TRBD2 matches at 7 bases. The V gene's germline CDR1 is KGHSH and CDR2 LQKENI. The CDR3 runs 15 residues. V shed 3 bases, J shed 2 bases, and the junction held 3 bases outside the gene matches. DNA of the CDR3: TGTGCCAGCTCACCCGCTAGCGGAAACACCGGGGAGCTGTTTTTT. It codes for CASSPASGNTGELFF.

This chain links TRBV2 with TRBJ1-5; tentative D call: TRBD1 (6 bases). V shed 7 bases and J shed 3 bases, with 10 bases lying between them. Germline V lookup: CDR1 SNHLY, CDR2 FYNNEI. This CDR3 region has 13 residues. The CDR3 DNA is TGTGCCAGCAAAGGGGACATCAATCAGCCCCAGCATTTT. It is translated as CASKGDINQPQHF.

J is TRBJ2-1 and V is TRBV5-1; unclear D gene. Germline V gene data show CDR1 as SGHRS and CDR2 as YFSETQ. V was cut by 4 bases and J by 0 bases, with 8 bases left in between. The CDR3 runs 14 residues. The chain's CDR3 is CASSPPGSYNEQFF. The CDR3 DNA follows: TGCGCCAGCAGCCCTCCAGGCTCCTACAATGAGCAGTTCTTC.

The chain couples TRBV14 to TRBJ2-5; D gene ambiguous. The V gene's germline CDR1 is SGHDN and CDR2 FVKESK. Trimming removed 9 bases at V and 4 bases at J, with 12 bases between. CDR3 length: 12 amino acids. As DNA, the CDR3 is TGTGCCAGGTTTTCTTTCGTAGAGACCCAGTACTTC. This sequence encodes CARFSFVETQYF.

This sequence joins TRBV4-1 and TRBJ2-5; perhaps TRBD2 as D (5 bases). The germline gives CDR1 MGHRA, CDR2 YSYEKL. The CDR3 is made up of 15 amino acids. Trimming cost V 3 bases and J 5 bases, with 16 bases left between them. This CDR3 is CASSQDGRARETQYF. In nucleotides, the CDR3 is TGCGCCAGCAGCCAGGATGGGCGGGCGCGGGAGACCCAGTACTTC.

V and J are TRBV25-1 and TRBJ1-4; 9 bases fit TRBD1. CDR1 and CDR2 (germline): MGHDK, SYGVNS. The CDR3 length is 13 residues. Germline trimming cut 6 bases from V and 6 bases from J; bases unmatched to any gene: 2. CDR3 DNA sequence: TGTGCCAGCAGGGACAGGGGTTATGAAAAACTGTTTTTT. This translates into CASRDRGYEKLFF.

The rearrangement links TRBV6-5 to TRBJ2-7; unclear D gene. The CDR3 consists of 13 residues. Looked up from germline, CDR1 is MNHEY and CDR2 is SVGAGI. V dropped 8 bases and J dropped 6 bases, with 17 bases sitting between them. The chain's CDR3 is CASLAGTSVEQYV. CDR3 coding DNA: TGTGCCAGCCTGGCAGGAACTTCCGTCGAGCAGTACGTC.

The chain recombines TRBV4-2 with TRBJ1-1; D is undetermined. Trimming pared 0 bases from V and 7 bases from J, leaving 12 bases between. The CDR3 is 14 amino acids. Looked up from germline, CDR1 is LGHNA and CDR2 is YNFKEQ. In nucleotides, the CDR3 is TGTGCCAGCAGCCAAGAGGCCGGGTATAGTGAAGCTTTCTTT. It specifies CASSQEAGYSEAFF.

The table lists this clone with a count of one. The genes are TRBV29-1 and TRBJ2-5, with a tentative D call TRBD1 (6 bases). Germline CDR1 is SQVTM and CDR2 is ANQGSEA. Trimming removed 0 bases at V and 5 bases at J, with 10 bases between. CDR3 length equals 13 residues. The CDR3 reads CSVEDRGRETQYF. In DNA, the CDR3 is TGCAGCGTTGAAGACAGGGGTAGGGAGACCCAGTACTTC.

CDR3 residues: CASCGLGQGTNEKLFF. DNA for the CDR3: TGTGCCAGCTGTGGATTAGGGCAGGGGACTAATGAAAAACTGTTTTTT. V usage is TRBV28 and J usage is TRBJ1-4; a weak D match, TRBD1 (6 bases). The CDR3 spans 16 residues. Trimming took 8 bases from V and 2 from J, leaving 18 bases between them. Per the germline V gene, CDR1 is MDHEN and CDR2 is SYDVKM.

This rearrangement joins TRBV5-1 to TRBJ2-5; maybe TRBD1 (6 bases). V gave up 0 bases and J gave up 6 bases, with 12 bases separating them. This CDR3 has 14 residues. Germline V CDR1 and CDR2: SGHRS, YFSETQ. This chain's CDR3 is CASSLAMGAKTQYF. The CDR3 nucleotides read TGCGCCAGCAGCTTGGCCATGGGGGCGAAGACCCAGTACTTC.

The genes are TRBV30 and TRBJ2-1, with TRBD2 identical over 7 bases. The CDR3 loop spans 16 amino acids. V was pared by 0 bases and J by 0 bases, with 5 bases of the junction left unmatched. Looked up from germline, CDR1 is GTSNPN and CDR2 is SVGIG (reference sequence). Written as DNA, the CDR3 is TGTGCCTGGAGTGTACCCGGGGGGAGCTCCTACAATGAGCAGTTCTTC. Translated, it gives CAWSVPGGSSYNEQFF.

This chain connects TRBV5-1 to TRBJ2-5, with 11 bases lining up with TRBD2. This CDR3 has 17 amino acids. V trimming: 1 base; J trimming: 4 bases; junction bases outside the gene matches: 9. Germline CDR1 is SGHRS and CDR2 is YFSETQ. The CDR3 coding sequence is TGCGCCAGCAGCTTGAGTGGAGTAGCGGGAGGGCCAGAGACCCAGTACTTC. This gives the protein CASSLSGVAGGPETQYF. The full variable domain, completed using reference TRBV5-1 and TRBJ2-5, is KAGVTQTPRYLIKTRGQQVTLSCSPISGHRSVSWYQQTPGQGLQFLFEYFSETQRNKGNFPGRFSGRQFSNSRSEMNVSTLELGDSALYLCASSLSGVAGGPETQYFGPGTRLLVL.

The CDR3 DNA is TGCAGCGTAACACTTACAGGGAACTATGGCTACACCTTC. Residues: CSVTLTGNYGYTF. This chain uses TRBV29-1 with TRBJ1-2, with D maybe TRBD1 (6 bases). The CDR3 has 13 residues. The V end lost 6 bases, the J end lost 2 bases, and 13 bases lay between the germline ends. Germline-derived CDR1 and CDR2 are SQVTM and ANQGSEA. The complete variable domain, with remaining parts taken from reference TRBV29-1 and TRBJ1-2, reads SAVISQKPSRDICQRGTSLTIQCQVDSQVTMMFWYRQQPGQSLTLIATANQGSEATYESGFVIDKFPISRPNLTFSTLTVSNMSPEDSSIYLCSVTLTGNYGYTFGSGTRLTVV.

The chain uses TRBV11-2 and TRBJ2-7; 8 positions match TRBD2. The CDR3 runs to 15 residues. Germline values: CDR1 SGHAT, CDR2 FQNNGV. Losses at the gene ends were 5 bases for V and 4 bases for J; bases not matched to a gene: 10. The CDR3 loop is CASSPSGGFSYEQYF. CDR3 sequence (DNA): TGTGCCAGCAGCCCGTCGGGAGGGTTTAGTTACGAGCAGTACTTC.

This chain links TRBV7-2 with TRBJ1-6, with a possible D match to TRBD1 (5 bases). Looked up from germline, CDR1 is SGHTA and CDR2 is FQGNSA. The germline V and J ends were trimmed by 3 bases and 8 bases, with 11 bases remaining between them. This CDR3 is 14 amino acids long. The CDR3 region is CASSLAGSHSPLHF. In DNA form, the CDR3 reads TGTGCCAGCAGCTTGGCAGGGTCCCATTCACCCCTCCACTTT.

This clone occurred a few times. This chain joins TRBV5-4 and TRBJ1-5; perhaps TRBD1 as D (5 bases). Germline V lookup: CDR1 SGHNT, CDR2 YYREEE (reference sequence). The CDR3 length is 15 residues. Trimming stripped 2 bases from V and 8 bases from J, with 17 bases between. The CDR3 nucleotides read TGTGCCAGCAGCTTTAAAGGGGCAAAATTGGAGCCCCAGCATTTT. Its translation is CASSFKGAKLEPQHF.

The chain links TRBV27 to TRBJ1-2, with D perhaps matching TRBD1 (6 bases). V lost 5 bases and J lost 3, with 13 bases in between. Germline assignment: CDR1 MNHEY and CDR2 SMNVEV (reference sequence). This CDR3 has 14 residues. CDR3 protein: CASSPATGYYGYTF. In DNA, the CDR3 is TGTGCCAGCAGTCCAGCGACAGGATACTATGGCTACACCTTC.

V is TRBV5-4 and J is TRBJ2-3; 7 positions agree with TRBD1. The V gene's germline CDR1 is SGHNT and CDR2 YYREEE (reference sequence). This CDR3 has 13 amino acids. The junction had 7 bases not matched to a gene; V was cut back by 4 bases and J by 8 bases. The chain's CDR3 is CASSATGAGTQYF. The CDR3 DNA reads TGTGCCAGCAGCGCTACAGGGGCGGGTACGCAGTATTTT.

This clone was seen only once. J is TRBJ1-2 and V is TRBV19; possible D gene TRBD1, 6 bases. The germline gives CDR1 LNHDA, CDR2 SQIVND (reference sequence). V was trimmed by 4 bases and J by 4 bases, leaving 22 bases between them. This CDR3 is built from 17 residues. The CDR3, as DNA: TGTGCCAGTAGTACCTTCCACAGGGCTCCTGTTACCTATGGCTACACCTTC. Amino acids: CASSTFHRAPVTYGYTF.

Of note for this clone: A junction boundary mismatches the germline segment, possibly from a read error. The J gene is TRBJ2-4, the V gene TRBV2, with 8 bases matching TRBD1. There are 13 residues in the CDR3. From germline, CDR1 is SNHLY and CDR2 FYNNEI. Written as DNA, the CDR3 is TGTGCCGGCAGGGGGCGAGTTGAAAACATTCAGTACTTC. It yields the protein CAGRGRVENIQYF.